This TCR beta chain comes out of a study of blood T cells in healthy people across ages (dated by TCRdb to between 2015 and 2016). Regarding the study in general: In model experiments, template switching captured roughly one uniquely barcoded TCR beta cDNA molecule for every two T cells. Age-related changes in TCR beta repertoire diversity were measured in the study by deep sequencing normalized with unique cDNA molecular identifiers. The donors were split into four age groups: young (average around 15 years), middle-aged (roughly 39), aged (more than 60) and long-lived (roughly 77). Using the same blood draw, the study looked at two additional independent replicas of 1 million unique cDNA reads for two donors, one aged 18 to 30 and the other aged 80 or older. Findings and caveats that apply to the study as a whole: The percentage of naive T cells measured by flow cytometry correlated strongly with observed TCR beta diversity. Because donor CMV infection status was unknown, age-related changes in expanded clonotypes were potentially confounded. Conclusive comparison of naive and antigen-experienced compartments was prevented by the profiling of bulk unsorted PBMCs. As age increased, observed TCR beta diversity per million T cells dropped in a roughly linear way, and a significant reduction was already evident by age 40. Estimates of total diversity from one million sequenced T cells were regarded as lower bounds and underestimates. The long-lived group showed more naive CD4+ T cells, fewer expanded clones and increased TCR diversity than the aged group, suggesting age selection.

The library was produced with 5' RACE. TCRdb names Illumina HiSeq 2500 as the instrument used. A second PCR of about 7 to 12 cycles was performed with a sample-barcoded 5' primer and a J-beta primer mix. A unique molecular identifier was introduced onto each TCR beta cDNA molecule by a template-switch 5' adaptor carrying 12 random nucleotides. At least 3 million CDR3-containing paired-end reads were obtained from each sample. The Mint cDNA synthesis kit, primed by a TRBC-specific oligonucleotide, was used to synthesize first-strand cDNA from all RNA. All cDNA was treated with uracil-DNA glycosylase and then went through a first 18-cycle PCR with the universal primers M1SS and BC2_uni_R. Per the authors' processing: For normalization, 1 million high-quality reads were randomly selected from each sample, with every read carrying a distinct molecular identifier. Instead of being binned into consensus sequences, reads with shared molecular identifiers were discarded. MiTCR, run with a Q25 quality threshold and the strictest error-elimination algorithm, handled CDR3 identification, clonotype clustering and error correction. A nonparametric unseen species model using Euler transformation provided a lower-bound estimate of total TCR beta diversity. TCRdb itself trimmed the public reads at Q25 with fastp, ran MiXCR and retained productive beta chains. A single entry per CDR3 protein holds the most common genes and DNA from its merged rows. TCRdb's processing, not the authors', yielded these V and J calls. The sample profile shows about 760,000 distinct CDR3 sequences; 20% to 30% of them were found once. Clones ranked in the top ten supply roughly 9% of the sample.

As to this clonotype: Its recognized antigen is unknown. Base qualities are not recorded, but no much larger clone differs from it by a single base.

V and J lose 7 bases and 8 bases, and a span of 18 bases separates them. CDR1 SEHNR and CDR2 FQNEAQ are derived from the germline V gene (reference sequence). Counted from cysteine to phenylalanine, this CDR3 has 14 amino acids. Only the CDR3 region is kept as DNA, spanning 42 bases read in frame from base 1. The approximately 39 donors, aged about 6 to 90 years, were systemically healthy Caucasian individuals from Russia. Each donor gave ten milliliters of peripheral blood, collected into EDTA-treated Vacutainer tubes. Ficoll-Paque density-gradient centrifugation was used to isolate PBMCs, with at least 6.5 million per sample. Total RNA was extracted from PBMCs with Trizol reagent, with at least 6 micrograms obtained per sample. For every donor, flow cytometry on a PBMC aliquot measured the percentage of naive CD45RAhigh/CD27high T cells. This sample also belongs to another study, concerning T cells of mothers and their children. The second paper further reports: Nine systemically healthy Caucasian individuals served as donors, namely three mothers together with their six children. cDNA synthesis consumed the entire amount of extracted RNA, loaded at approximately 1.5 ug RNA in each 15 ul reaction. In the second PCR, the M1S primer added sample barcodes and 2-4 random nucleotides. More than 9 million TCR beta CDR3 reads were obtained from each mother, and some 3 million reads were obtained from each child. Thymic selection shapes the output of TCR recombination in a similar way in related and unrelated pairs, and inherited differences have a minor effect. Normalized repertoire overlap was always slightly but never significantly higher in related than unrelated mother-child pairs. With a sensitivity of about 100 clones per million clonotypes, no persistent microchimeric T cell clones were detected. To look for features that set related mother-child pairs apart from unrelated individuals, the researchers ran deep NGS to compare the TCR beta repertoires of mothers and children. The mean age was 40 +/- 4 years for the mothers and approximately 11 +/- 4 years for the children. After adapter ligation with NEBNext reagents, the libraries were sequenced on Illumina HiSeq 2000 with 100+100 nt paired-end reads. Mother and child libraries were prepared a month apart and sequenced in separate runs to prevent cross-contamination. For each donor, somewhere between roughly 450,000 and 2,000,000 distinct TCR beta clonotypes were identified. Naive TCR beta clonotypes were estimated from low-frequency clonotypes matched to each donor's FACS-determined naive share, without sorting.

The sequenced sample consisted of blood. This receptor chain uses TRBV7-9 and TRBJ2-1; the D gene cannot be named for sure. This sequence originates from a boy between 5 and 17 years old in good health. The CDR3 protein sequence reads: CASILSQVGDEQFF. The DNA reads TGTGCCAGCATCCTCTCGCAGGTTGGGGATGAGCAGTTCTTC.